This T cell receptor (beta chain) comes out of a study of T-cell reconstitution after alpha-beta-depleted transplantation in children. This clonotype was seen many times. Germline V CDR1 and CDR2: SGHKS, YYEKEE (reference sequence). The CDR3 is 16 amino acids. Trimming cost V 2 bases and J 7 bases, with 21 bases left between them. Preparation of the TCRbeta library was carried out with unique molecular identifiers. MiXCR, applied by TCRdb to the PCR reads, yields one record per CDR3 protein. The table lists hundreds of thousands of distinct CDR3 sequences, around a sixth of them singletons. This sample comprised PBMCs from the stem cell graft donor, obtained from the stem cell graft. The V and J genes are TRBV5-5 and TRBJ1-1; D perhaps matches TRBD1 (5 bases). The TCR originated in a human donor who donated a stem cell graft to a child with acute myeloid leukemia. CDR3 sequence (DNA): TGTGCCAGCAGCTTCCAGGGCTGGGAACCGTACCTTGAAGCTTTCTTT. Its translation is CASSFQGWEPYLEAFF.